This T cell receptor (beta chain) is drawn from a study of T cell clonotyping in hematopoietic cell transplantation. Comment on this clone: Its matching antigen is unknown.

Clones were sequenced by immunoSEQ multiplex PCR, and TCRdb holds only the in-frame ones, with some missing. The sample has tens of thousands of clones, roughly 92% seen once; the top ten hold about 0.86%. The study's findings and limits: Pathologically expanded recipient clonotypes increased progressively from day 30 to day 180 as diversity fell.

The germline V gene has CDR1 MDHEN and CDR2 SYDVKM. The CDR3 runs to 15 residues. The V end lost 5 bases, the J end lost 0 bases, and 13 bases lay between the germline ends. This chain uses TRBV28 with TRBJ1-1; the D is unclear. The sequence came from a woman aged 45-65 years in good health. Some clones in this sample may be carry-over from other donors' samples. Sequenced material: peripheral blood mononuclear cells. CDR3 sequence (DNA): TGTGCCAGCAGTCAAAAACTAGGGATGAACACTGAAGCTTTCTTT. This sequence encodes CASSQKLGMNTEAFF.